This T cell receptor beta chain was sequenced during a study of spatial heterogeneity in lung cancer. Study-wide context: At a median of about 26 months after resection, follow-up PBMC samples were sequenced when available.

CDR1 SGHTA and CDR2 FQGNSA come from the germline V gene. The CDR3 spans 12 residues. The germline V and J ends were trimmed by 4 bases and 9 bases, with 10 bases remaining between them. Time point reported: blood at routine non-recurrence follow-up after resection. Tumor, nontumor lung or frozen PBMC supplied whole RNA, sequenced without sorting. To note about this clonotype: Its antigen is undetermined.

On each TCR cDNA molecule, a unique molecular identifier was present. MiXCR, applied by TCRdb to the 5' RACE reads, yields one record per CDR3 protein. The sample carries roughly 110,000 distinct CDR3 sequences, 11% recorded once. Findings and limits, study-wide: Resection saw ubiquitous expanded tumor TCRs appear in blood more than follow-up did.

The source material was PBMCs, sampled at follow-up. The TCR sequence derives from a female donor with early-stage non-small cell lung cancer. The gene calls are TRBV7-2 and TRBJ1-5; D gene uncertain. Written as DNA, the CDR3 is TGTGCCAGCAGCTCTTTCGAGAGGCCCCAGCATTTT. Translation gives CASSSFERPQHF.